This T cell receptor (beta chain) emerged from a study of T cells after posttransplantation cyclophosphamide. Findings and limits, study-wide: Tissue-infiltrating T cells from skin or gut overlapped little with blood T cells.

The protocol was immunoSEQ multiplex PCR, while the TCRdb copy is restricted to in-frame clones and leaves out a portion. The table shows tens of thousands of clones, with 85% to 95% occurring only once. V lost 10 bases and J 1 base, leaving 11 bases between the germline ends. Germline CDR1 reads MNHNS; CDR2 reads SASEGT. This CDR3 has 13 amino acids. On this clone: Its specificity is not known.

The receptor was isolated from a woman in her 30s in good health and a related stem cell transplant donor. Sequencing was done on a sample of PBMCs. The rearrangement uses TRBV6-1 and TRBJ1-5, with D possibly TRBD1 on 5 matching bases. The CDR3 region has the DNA TGTGCCACGGCCGGGGGAAGCAATCAGCCCCAGCATTTT. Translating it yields CATAGGSNQPQHF.